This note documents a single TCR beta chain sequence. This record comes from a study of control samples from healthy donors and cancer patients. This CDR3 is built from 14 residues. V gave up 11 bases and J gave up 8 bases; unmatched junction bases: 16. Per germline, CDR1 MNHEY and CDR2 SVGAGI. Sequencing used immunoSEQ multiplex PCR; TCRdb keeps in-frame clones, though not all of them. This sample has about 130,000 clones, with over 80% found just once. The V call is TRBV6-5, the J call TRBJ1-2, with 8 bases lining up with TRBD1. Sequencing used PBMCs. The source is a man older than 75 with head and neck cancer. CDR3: CAGSLLDRDGGYTF. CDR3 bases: TGTGCCGGGAGCCTCCTGGACAGGGACGGGGGCTACACCTTC.